A single sample is the source of the 15 T cell receptor beta chains below, sequenced in a study of CD8+ T cells in alopecia areata. The treatment: oral pan-JAK inhibitor, 5-10 mg twice daily. RNA extraction was followed by reverse transcription into cDNA, which acted as the sequencing template. Clones were sequenced by immunoSEQ multiplex PCR, and TCRdb holds only the in-frame ones, with some missing. The sample carries about 180,000 clones, roughly 50% recorded once. Sequencing was performed on CD8+ T cells sorted from blood, taken at week 24, from a patient treated with tofacitinib. These receptors were obtained from a human donor with alopecia areata.

A remark on this clone: The sample carries other DNA sequences with the same CDR3. This chain joins TRBV7-2 and TRBJ2-7, with 10 bases that match TRBD1. Trimming at V came to 3 bases and at J to 3 bases, leaving 2 bases not matched to a gene. Germline V gives CDR1 SGHTA, CDR2 FQGNSA. The CDR3 totals 14 residues. The CDR3 is CASSFGTGVYEQYF. The CDR3 DNA is TGTGCCAGCAGCTTCGGGACAGGGGTCTACGAGCAGTACTTC.

V is TRBV7-2 and J is TRBJ1-5; a possible D gene is TRBD1 (5 bases). V lost 1 base, J lost 10 bases, and 14 bases lay in between. Germline V lookup: CDR1 SGHTA, CDR2 FQGNSA. The CDR3 is 14 residues long. The CDR3 reads CASSLGGRAQPQHF. The CDR3 DNA follows: TGTGCCAGCAGCTTAGGTGGCAGGGCGCAACCCCAGCATTTT.

This clone was counted a few times. The chain is built from TRBV6-1 and TRBJ2-7; D remains ambiguous. Germline assignment: CDR1 MNHNS and CDR2 SASEGT. This CDR3 comprises 14 residues. The V gene lost 7 bases and the J gene lost 0 bases, with 13 bases spanning the gap. The CDR3 here is CASTGRTSSYEQYF. In DNA, the CDR3 is TGTGCCAGCACCGGACGGACGAGCTCCTACGAGCAGTACTTC.

The rearrangement links TRBV13 to TRBJ2-3; 9 bases align to TRBD1. V trimming: 3 bases; J trimming: 5 bases; junction bases outside the gene matches: 6. This CDR3 contains 15 residues. CDR1 is PRHDT and CDR2 is FYEKMQ in the germline V gene (reference sequence). The CDR3 DNA reads TGTGCCAGCAGCTTGGGGGACAGGGAGAGAGATACGCAGTATTTT. This codes for CASSLGDRERDTQYF.

The CDR3 DNA reads as TGCGCCAGCAGCCAATACGACAGGGGTTCTACTGAAGCTTTCTTT. It specifies CASSQYDRGSTEAFF. This chain connects TRBV4-1 to TRBJ1-1, with TRBD1 matching 8 bases. V was clipped by 2 bases and J by 5 bases; unmatched bases: 7. The CDR3 totals 15 residues. CDR1 and CDR2 (germline): MGHRA, YSYEKL.

This clone was seen a single time. This chain uses TRBV27 with TRBJ1-4; a possible D gene is TRBD1 (5 bases). V dropped 5 bases and J dropped 3 bases, with 16 bases sitting between them. This CDR3 spans 16 amino acids. Germline assignment: CDR1 MNHEY and CDR2 SMNVEV (reference sequence). As DNA, the CDR3 is TGTGCCAGCAGTCCCTCAGGGAGGGGTTCTAATGAAAAACTGTTTTTT. It specifies CASSPSGRGSNEKLFF. The whole variable domain, filled in from reference TRBV27 and TRBJ1-4, reads EAQVTQNPRYLITVTGKKLTVTCSQNMNHEYMSWYRQDPGLGLRQIYYSMNVEVTDKGDVPEGYKVSRKEKRNFPLILESPSPNQTSLYFCASSPSGRGSNEKLFFGSGTQLSVL.

This clone was counted a few times. This chain joins TRBV29-1 and TRBJ2-1, with a tentative D call TRBD2 (6 bases). Per the germline V gene, CDR1 is SQVTM and CDR2 is ANQGSEA. V was pared by 4 bases and J by 7 bases, with 8 bases between. The CDR3 spans 11 residues. In DNA, the CDR3 is TGCAGCGTTGTTAGCGGTAATGAGCAGTTCTTC. Translated, it gives CSVVSGNEQFF.

A few counts support this clone. This chain links TRBV29-1 with TRBJ2-7; D gene unclear. The CDR3 is 12 residues long. V was pared by 6 bases and J by 3 bases, with 12 bases between. Germline lookup yields CDR1 SQVTM and CDR2 ANQGSEA. CDR3 residues: CSVSDGDYEQYF. Written as DNA, the CDR3 is TGCAGCGTAAGTGACGGAGACTACGAGCAGTACTTC.

This clone appeared once. The gene calls are TRBV4-3 and TRBJ1-1; TRBD1 agrees at 8 bases. The CDR3 length is 16 residues. Trimming cost V 1 base and J 4 bases; bases outside gene matches: 8. Looked up from germline, CDR1 is LGHNA and CDR2 is YSLEER. The CDR3 sequence is CASSQGASGGGTEAFF. CDR3 nucleotide sequence: TGCGCCAGCAGCCAAGGGGCCTCAGGGGGCGGCACTGAAGCTTTCTTT.

This clone was seen a few times. The chain couples TRBV15 to TRBJ1-5, with D maybe TRBD1 (5 bases). The CDR3 sequence is 14 residues long. Trimming took 5 bases from V and 1 from J, leaving 9 bases between them. Germline V gene data show CDR1 as LNHNV and CDR2 as YYDKDF (reference sequence). The CDR3 reads CATSAGGSNQPQHF. CDR3 coding DNA: TGTGCCACCAGCGCGGGGGGGAGCAATCAGCCCCAGCATTTT.

This clone was picked up a small number of times. The chain uses TRBV19 and TRBJ2-1; 10 nucleotides match TRBD1. The CDR3 spans 15 residues. Germline V gene lookup returns CDR1 LNHDA and CDR2 SQIVND (reference sequence). V was clipped by 5 bases and J by 2 bases; unmatched bases: 3. Here the CDR3 DNA reads TGTGCCAGTAGTGCCGGGACAGGGGCCTACAATGAGCAGTTCTTC. This encodes CASSAGTGAYNEQFF. The complete variable domain, with remaining parts taken from reference TRBV19 and TRBJ2-1, reads DGGITQSPKYLFRKEGQNVTLSCEQNLNHDAMYWYRQDPGQGLRLIYYSQIVNDFQKGDIAEGYSVSREKKESFPLTVTSAQKNPTAFYLCASSAGTGAYNEQFFGPGTRLTVL.

A few counts support this clone. V is TRBV30 and J is TRBJ2-1; no firm D call. This CDR3 has 12 amino acids. V lost 3 bases and J lost 9, with 12 bases in between. Germline lookup yields CDR1 GTSNPN and CDR2 SVGIG (reference sequence). CDR3 in DNA: TGTGCCTGGAGACCCCTAGGTGGTGAGCAGTTCTTC. This sequence encodes CAWRPLGGEQFF.

This clone showed up just a few times. The chain carries TRBV11-2 and TRBJ2-7; D gene uncertain. CDR3 length: 13 amino acids. V lost 1 base and J lost 2, with 6 bases in between. From germline, CDR1 is SGHAT and CDR2 FQNNGV. Here the CDR3 reads CASSLAAAYEQYF. For the CDR3, the DNA is TGTGCCAGCAGCTTAGCCGCCGCCTACGAGCAGTACTTC.

The V gene is TRBV29-1, the J gene TRBJ2-7; 8 nucleotides line up with TRBD1. Trimming removed 6 bases from V and 3 bases from J; junction bases left unmatched: 7. CDR1 and CDR2 from the germline V gene are SQVTM and ANQGSEA. CDR3 length: 13 residues. CDR3 loop: CSVKTGEGYEQYF. In nucleotides, the CDR3 is TGCAGCGTGAAGACAGGGGAAGGCTACGAGCAGTACTTC.

As concerns this clone: In the same sample, other DNA sequences code for this CDR3. This sequence joins TRBV14 and TRBJ2-7, with D unresolved. CDR3 length: 12 residues. V was shortened by 0 bases and J by 1 base, with 1 base between the two germline ends. The germline V gene encodes CDR1 SGHDN and CDR2 FVKESK. CDR3 region: CASSQESYEQYF. The CDR3 coding sequence is TGTGCCAGCAGCCAAGAATCCTACGAGCAGTACTTC.